This T cell receptor beta chain was profiled in a study of Ad26.COV2.S vaccination and SARS-CoV-2 variants. At the level of the study: In the COV1001 trial, the donor was in the Ad26.COV2.S arm.

The treatment was: around 19 received Ad26.COV2.S at low or high dose, single or two shots; 5 received placebo; per-sample allocation not given. Sampling was performed 63 days after the first vaccine or placebo injection. Produced via immunoSEQ multiplex PCR; TCRdb's table is partial and in-frame only. The data show around 300,000 clones, about 86% seen once. The germline V and J ends were trimmed by 6 bases and 9 bases, with 17 bases remaining between them. Germline assignment: CDR1 MNHEY and CDR2 SVGEGT. CDR3 length: 13 residues. Source: peripheral blood, taken in a trial of Ad26.COV2.S vaccine versus placebo. The rearrangement links TRBV6-2 or TRBV6-3 to TRBJ1-1; a weak D match, TRBD1 (5 bases). This sequence was found in a person aged 18-65 years who received the Ad26.COV2.S COVID-19 vaccine or a placebo. Here the CDR3 reads CASSQGRANKAFF. The CDR3 region has the DNA TGTGCCAGCAGCCAGGGACGTGCAAACAAAGCTTTCTTT.